Given below is one T cell receptor beta chain in context. Repertoires were generated with immunoSEQ multiplex PCR, while TCRdb's copy carries only in-frame clones and drops some. In the table there are more than 75,000 clones, nearly 90% of which are singletons. The sample originates from a study of control samples from healthy donors and cancer patients. CDR1 and CDR2 from the germline V gene are MRHNA and SNTAGT. The CDR3 has 16 residues. V lost 0 bases to trimming and J lost 3 bases; unmatched junction nucleotides: 7. The source of this sequence is a middle-aged man in good health. The chain joins TRBV6-4 to TRBJ1-1, with 7 nucleotides matching TRBD1. What was sequenced was blood. The CDR3 sequence: CASSDSPTGTYTEAFF. The CDR3 DNA is TGTGCCAGCAGTGACTCCCCGACAGGGACGTACACTGAAGCTTTCTTT.